The TCR beta chain under discussion was sequenced for a study of blood T cell repertoires in COVID-19. The overall study: Spain, Italy and the United States supplied samples that represented acute and convalescent COVID-19. PBMCs, B-cell-depleted T cells, or T cells were the source of the cDNA or gDNA that made up the material.

Per the authors' pipeline: From reference gene primer amplification, estimates of nucleated cell counts were derived. The protocol was immunoSEQ multiplex PCR, while the TCRdb copy is restricted to in-frame clones and leaves out a portion. From that table come the V and J calls and clone size; the DNA was used to work out D and trimming. The profile shows about 250,000 clones, about 83% of them singletons. As regards this clone: The germline gene is not matched at one end of the junction; a read error may be the cause.

Sequencing was carried out using peripheral blood. This clonotype was obtained from a man aged 40-55 years with active or convalescent COVID-19.

CDR3 DNA: TGTGCTAGCAGCTTAGGAATGTCGACTAGCGGGAGCACAGATACGCAGTATTTT. Its translation: CASSLGMSTSGSTDTQYF. The chain combines TRBV7-7 with TRBJ2-3; TRBD2 aligns across 10 bases. Germline V CDR1 and CDR2: SSHAT, FNYEAQ (reference sequence). This CDR3 region has 18 residues. The full variable domain, completed using reference TRBV7-7 and TRBJ2-3, is GAGVSQSPRYKVTKRGQDVTLRCDPISSHATLYWYQQALGQGPEFLTYFNYEAQPDKSGLPSDRFSAERPEGSISTLTIQRTEQRDSAMYRCASSLGMSTSGSTDTQYFGPGTRLTVL.